The 9 T cell receptor beta chains below were found in one sample sequenced in a study of control samples from healthy donors and cancer patients. Assay: immunoSEQ multiplex PCR; the TCRdb copy retains only in-frame clones and omits some. The table shows around 55,000 clones, with 90% to 96% occurring only once. The sample taken for sequencing was blood. The origin of the receptors is a woman younger than 30 in good health.

The chain recombines TRBV2 with TRBJ2-7, with TRBD2 matching over 7 bases. The CDR3 has 13 residues. The germline gives CDR1 SNHLY, CDR2 FYNNEI. V was pared by 8 bases and J by 9 bases, with 13 bases of the junction left unmatched. CDR3 sequence reads: CASGGLAEGGQYF. The CDR3 nucleotides read TGTGCCAGCGGCGGGCTAGCGGAAGGAGGGCAGTACTTC.

The J gene is TRBJ2-5, the V gene TRBV30, with D uncertain. The CDR3 consists of 12 residues. From germline, CDR1 is GTSNPN and CDR2 SVGIG (reference sequence). V lost 7 bases and J lost 5, with 14 bases in between. Here the CDR3 DNA reads TGTGCCTCGCAGTTGGTTGGGGAGACCCAGTACTTC. Protein: CASQLVGETQYF. The full variable domain, with the rest looked up from reference TRBV30 and TRBJ2-5, is SQTIHQWPATLVQPVGSPLSLECTVEGTSNPNLYWYRQAAGRGLQLLFYSVGIGQISSEVPQNLSASRPQDRQFILSSKKLLLSDSGFYLCASQLVGETQYFGPGTRLLVL.

This chain connects TRBV16 to TRBJ1-4, with D tentatively TRBD1 (6 bases). The CDR3 covers 15 residues. V shed 0 bases and J shed 7 bases, with 12 bases lying between them. CDR1 and CDR2 from the germline V gene are KGHSY and FQNENV. CDR3 region: CASSQSGGRGEKLFF. Here the CDR3 DNA reads TGTGCCAGCAGCCAATCCGGGGGCAGGGGTGAAAAACTGTTTTTT.

The gene calls are TRBV5-1 and TRBJ1-3; D gene unclear. The ends were cut back, 0 bases at V and 0 bases at J, with 7 bases in the middle. Germline assignment: CDR1 SGHRS and CDR2 YFSETQ. There are 15 residues in the CDR3. CDR3 sequence: CASSLGGFSGNTIYF. The CDR3 nucleotides read TGCGCCAGCAGCTTGGGTGGATTCTCTGGAAACACCATATATTTT.

V and J are TRBV18 and TRBJ1-4; D ambiguous. The CDR3 has 14 residues. The V end was cut by 1 base, the J end by 2 bases, with 5 bases between. CDR1 is KGHSH and CDR2 is LQKENI in the germline V gene. CDR3 sequence: CASSPRRTNEKLFF. DNA of the CDR3: TGTGCCAGCTCACCACGGAGGACTAATGAAAAACTGTTTTTT. Complete variable domain (other parts from reference TRBV18 and TRBJ1-4): NAGVMQNPRHLVRRRGQEARLRCSPMKGHSHVYWYRQLPEEGLKFMVYLQKENIIDESGMPKERFSAEFPKEGPSILRIQQVVRGDSAAYFCASSPRRTNEKLFFGSGTQLSVL.

V is TRBV7-8 and J is TRBJ1-2; the D gene is possibly TRBD1 (5 bases). The V end lost 5 bases, the J end lost 3 bases, and 10 bases lay between the germline ends. Germline V gene sequence: CDR1 SGHVS, CDR2 FQNEAQ. This CDR3 contains 13 residues. The CDR3 loop reads CASSQDNYYGYTF. The DNA of the CDR3 is TGTGCCAGCAGCCAGGACAACTACTATGGCTACACCTTC.

This clone appeared once. The chain uses TRBV9 and TRBJ1-4; 7 bases agree with TRBD1. Germline lookup yields CDR1 SGDLS and CDR2 YYNGEE. This CDR3 contains 15 residues. J lost 6 bases, V lost 3 bases, and 8 bases had no gene match. For the CDR3, the DNA is TGTGCCAGCAGCGCTAGACAGGGTTCGGATGAAAAACTGTTTTTT. Translation gives CASSARQGSDEKLFF.

This rearrangement joins TRBV28 to TRBJ1-6; 7 bases line up with TRBD1. The CDR3 has 15 residues. The germline gives CDR1 MDHEN, CDR2 SYDVKM. V shed 7 bases, J shed 4 bases, and the junction held 7 bases outside the gene matches. CDR3 nucleotide sequence: TGTGCCAGCATCTCCCAGGGGGGGTATAATTCACCCCTCCACTTT. Translation gives CASISQGGYNSPLHF.

The chain combines TRBV7-9 with TRBJ2-3; a weak D match, TRBD2 (5 bases). V was pared by 1 base and J by 0 bases, with 8 bases between. CDR3 length equals 15 residues. Germline CDR1 SEHNR, CDR2 FQNEAQ (reference sequence). CDR3 loop: CASSLGRTSTDTQYF. CDR3 nucleotides: TGTGCCAGCAGCTTAGGACGGACTAGCACAGATACGCAGTATTTT.